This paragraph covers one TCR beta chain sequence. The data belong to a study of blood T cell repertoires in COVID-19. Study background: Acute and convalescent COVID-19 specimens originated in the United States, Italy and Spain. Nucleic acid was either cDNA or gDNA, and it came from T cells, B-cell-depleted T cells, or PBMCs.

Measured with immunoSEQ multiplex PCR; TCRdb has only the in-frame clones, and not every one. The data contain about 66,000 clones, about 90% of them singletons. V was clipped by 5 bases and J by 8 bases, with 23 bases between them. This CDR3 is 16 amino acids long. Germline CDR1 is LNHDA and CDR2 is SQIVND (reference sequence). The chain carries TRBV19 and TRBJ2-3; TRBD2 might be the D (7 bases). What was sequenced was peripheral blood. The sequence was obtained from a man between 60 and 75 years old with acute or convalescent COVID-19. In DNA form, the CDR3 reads TGTGCCAGTAGTTATATAGCGGGCCGAGGGGGGGTTACGCAGTATTTT. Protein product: CASSYIAGRGGVTQYF.